This T cell receptor (beta chain) was documented in a study of response to subunit inactivated influenza vaccine. MiXCR, applied by TCRdb to the RT-PCR reads, yields one record per CDR3 protein. The sample carries under 550,000 distinct CDR3 sequences, roughly 7.6% recorded once. V shed 4 bases and J shed 5 bases, with 12 bases lying between them. The CDR3 is made up of 14 amino acids. The table lists this clonotype with many counts. Its specificity is not known. Study-level findings and limits: Authors proposed each seasonal influenza vaccination draws in few new T cells.

This sequence originates from a man aged 45-69 years who received an inactivated influenza vaccine. Sequencing used PBMCs from blood, obtained around 25 months after vaccination. The chain carries TRBV5-7 and TRBJ2-2; D is unclear. TRBV5-7 is an open reading frame whose function is uncertain. The DNA for the CDR3 is TGTGCCAGCAGCAGGACCTTGGTGACCGGGGAGCTGTTTTTT. Translating gives CASSRTLVTGELFF.